Listed below are T cell receptor beta chains from one sample, sequenced in a study of T cell responses to AZD1222 COVID-19 vaccine. Assay: immunoSEQ multiplex PCR; the TCRdb copy retains only in-frame clones and omits some. This sample carries some 150,000 clones, roughly 90% of them seen once, and the ten largest clones take over 1.2%. This specimen consisted of peripheral blood, obtained 28 days after the second AZD1222 dose. Receptors were obtained from an adult who received the AZD1222 COVID-19 vaccine. The CDR3 runs from the conserved cysteine through the conserved F or W. The order of the fields is V gene, D gene, J gene, CDR3 DNA, CDR3 protein. The D gene is left open where the match is weak.

TRBV5-4	.	TRBJ2-1	TGTGCCAGCAGCTTGGGTGGAGAGGGTGGGCATGAGCAGTTCTTC	CASSLGGEGGHEQFF
TRBV5-1	TRBD1	TRBJ1-6	TGCGCCAGCAGCTTGGCAGGGGGCTATTCACCCCTCCACTTT	CASSLAGGYSPLHF
TRBV2	TRBD1	TRBJ1-4	TGTGCCAGCAGTGACAGGGGGCGAGAAAAACTGTTTTTT	CASSDRGREKLFF
TRBV29-1	.	TRBJ1-5	TGCAGCGCCAAGGGGGTCAATCAGCCCCAGCATTTT	CSAKGVNQPQHF
TRBV11-2	.	TRBJ1-1	TGTGCCAGCAGCTTAGGTCGTTTATCCGTTGAAGCTTTCTTT	CASSLGRLSVEAFF
TRBV7-9	.	TRBJ1-4	TGTGCCAGCAGCTTGACGGCAGGGAAGGAAAAACTGTTTTTT	CASSLTAGKEKLFF
TRBV11-3	.	TRBJ1-1	TGTGCCAGCAGCTTGGGATTAGAGAGGGAAGCTTTCTTT	CASSLGLEREAFF
TRBV5-6	.	TRBJ1-2	TGTGCCAGCAGCTTGGTGGGGGGCTACACCTTC	CASSLVGGYTF
TRBV2	.	TRBJ1-1	TGTGCCAGCACTGGAACTGAAGCTTTCTTT	CASTGTEAFF
TRBV19	.	TRBJ1-1	TGTGCCAGTAGTATAAGTAGGTTGAACACTGAAGCTTTCTTT	CASSISRLNTEAFF